One TCR beta chain is described in this entry. What it recognizes is unknown. The data were taken from a study of OX40 agonist ivuxolimab in advanced cancers. The data were produced by immunoSEQ multiplex PCR, yet TCRdb's version contains in-frame clones alone and is incomplete. This sample has about 49,000 clones, with roughly 84% found just once. Study-level points and caveats: Among the lowest peripheral clonal expansion occurred in 0.1-3.0 mg/kg partial responders.

Material: CD4+ or CD8+ T cells sorted from blood, obtained in a trial of the OX40 agonist ivuxolimab. The TCR was taken from an adult with an advanced solid tumor such as melanoma, head and neck, liver or kidney cancer.

The CDR3 loop is CASSAAGRTGELFF. CDR3 in DNA: TGTGCCAGCAGCGCGGCGGGGCGCACCGGGGAGCTGTTTTTT. The rearrangement joins TRBV5-4 to TRBJ2-2; D is possibly TRBD2 (6 bases). CDR1 is SGHNT and CDR2 is YYREEE in the germline V gene (reference sequence). There are 14 residues in the CDR3. Deletions cut 4 bases from V and 4 bases from J, with 11 bases between.